These 20 T cell receptor beta chains were sequenced from one sample in a study of regulatory T cells in long-lasting Graves disease. Arm-PCR of CDR3 regions and iRepertoire HTBI primers were the basis on which TCR beta libraries were built. TCRdb called the multiplex PCR reads again in MiXCR, with one record for every CDR3 protein. The data hold roughly 500,000 distinct CDR3 sequences, with 12% observed a single time. Time point of the sample: newly diagnosed GD, antithyroid drugs for less than 3 months. With RNA extracted from PBMCs as input, the TCR library was made. In addition, the sample was reused for a study of T cells in Graves' hyperthyroidism and ophthalmopathy.

The sequencing used peripheral blood mononuclear cells (PBMCs), collected at new diagnosis, from a patient treated with antithyroid drugs. These TCRs come from a woman between 25 and 40 years old with Graves disease.

Comment on this clonotype: A clone one base away is much larger, so this may be a read error. The chain links TRBV18 to TRBJ2-5, with D unclear. The CDR3 length is 12 residues. From germline, CDR1 is KGHSH and CDR2 LQKENI. In DNA, the CDR3 is TGTGCCAGCTCACCGGAAACGGAGACCCAGTGCTTC. As protein: CASSPETETQCF.

In the case of this clonotype: This clone may be a read error of a much larger clone one base away. V gene TRBV12-3 or TRBV12-4 combines with J gene TRBJ2-7; D tentatively fits TRBD1 or TRBD2 (6 bases each). This CDR3 spans 15 amino acids. Deletions cut 10 bases from V and 7 bases from J, with 26 bases between. This CDR3 is CATKGGAGIHNEQYF. The CDR3 DNA reads as TGTGCCACCAAGGGGGGAGCAGGTATCCACAATGAGCAGTACTTC.

At least ten counts were recorded for this clonotype. This chain links TRBV2 with TRBJ2-3, with TRBD1 as a possible D gene (6 bases). V lost 6 bases and J lost 1, with 8 bases in between. This CDR3 spans 13 amino acids. Germline lookup yields CDR1 SNHLY and CDR2 FYNNEI. The CDR3 here is CASRAGGTDTQYF. CDR3 nucleotides: TGTGCCAGCAGGGCAGGGGGCACAGATACGCAGTATTTT.

This clonotype came up many times. V and J are TRBV27 and TRBJ1-1, with a weak D call TRBD1 (6 bases). This CDR3 region has 14 residues. The germline V gene has CDR1 MNHEY and CDR2 SMNVEV (reference sequence). Trimming shortened V by 2 bases and J by 4 bases, and 11 bases separated the two germline ends. CDR3 residues: CASSLGGSGTEAFF. CDR3 nucleotides: TGTGCCAGCAGTTTAGGGGGCAGCGGCACTGAAGCTTTCTTT.

This clonotype has only a few counts. V gene TRBV19 combines with J gene TRBJ1-4; D not resolved. CDR1 is LNHDA, CDR2 SQIVND, per germline (reference sequence). There are 13 residues in the CDR3. V shed 4 bases and J shed 10 bases, with 13 bases lying between them. This chain's CDR3 is CASSTPGQLKLFF. In nucleotides, the CDR3 is TGTGCCAGTAGTACACCGGGCCAGTTAAAACTGTTTTTT.

This clonotype was counted only a few times. This chain links TRBV6-1 with TRBJ2-7, with D perhaps being TRBD1 or TRBD2 (6 bases each). The CDR3 has 17 amino acids. V lost 0 bases, J lost 6 bases, and 21 bases lay in between. Germline V gene sequence: CDR1 MNHNS, CDR2 SASEGT. The CDR3 is CASSEAQGFFTEGEQYF. The CDR3 bases are TGTGCCAGCAGTGAAGCTCAGGGGTTTTTCACGGAGGGCGAGCAGTACTTC.

This clonotype appeared many times. V gene TRBV11-2 combines with J gene TRBJ1-5; D possibly corresponds to TRBD1 (5 bases). This CDR3 region has 14 residues. The V end was cut by 4 bases, the J end by 4 bases, with 11 bases between. Germline V lookup: CDR1 SGHAT, CDR2 FQNNGV. CDR3 nucleotide sequence: TGTGCCAGCAGCTCCGGACAATTTAATCAGCCCCAGCATTTT. This gives the protein CASSSGQFNQPQHF.

The chain has TRBV11-2 and TRBJ2-1, with 7 bases identical to TRBD2. Per germline, CDR1 SGHAT and CDR2 FQNNGV. After removal of 2 bases from V and 15 bases from J, the junction contained 16 bases not matched to a gene. This CDR3 is built from 15 residues. The CDR3 protein is CASSLWEQAGLQRFF. The CDR3 bases are TGTGCCAGCAGCTTATGGGAGCAAGCGGGGTTACAGAGGTTCTTC.

This clonotype was seen more than once but under ten times. V and J are TRBV9 and TRBJ2-2; D is unclear. V lost 2 bases and J lost 0, with 5 bases in between. This CDR3 spans 14 amino acids. Germline assignment: CDR1 SGDLS and CDR2 YYNGEE. The CDR3 here is CASSVAANTGELFF. The CDR3 DNA sequence: TGTGCCAGCAGCGTGGCCGCGAACACCGGGGAGCTGTTTTTT.

Ten or more counts support this clonotype. V and J are TRBV19 and TRBJ2-5; D unclear. This CDR3 is built from 13 residues. The ends were cut back, 3 bases at V and 3 bases at J, with 8 bases in the middle. Looked up from germline, CDR1 is LNHDA and CDR2 is SQIVND (reference sequence). The DNA of the CDR3 is TGTGCCAGTAGTATGGATCCAGAAGAGACCCAGTACTTC. It codes for CASSMDPEETQYF.

The chain couples TRBV9 to TRBJ1-5; D call uncertain. Trimming shortened V by 10 bases and J by 0 bases, and 20 bases separated the two germline ends. The CDR3 is 16 amino acids. Looked up from germline, CDR1 is SGDLS and CDR2 is YYNGEE. The DNA for the CDR3 is TGTGCCCCGGAGAGGGAAACACCCGATAGCAATCAGCCCCAGCATTTT. It translates to CAPERETPDSNQPQHF.

CDR3 loop: CASSIGGHRVQFF. CDR3 nucleotide sequence: TGTGCCAGTAGTATCGGTGGCCACAGAGTGCAGTTCTTC. The gene calls are TRBV19 and TRBJ2-1; D not resolved. V was shortened by 3 bases and J by 12 bases, with 15 bases between the two germline ends. Looked up from germline, CDR1 is LNHDA and CDR2 is SQIVND (reference sequence). This CDR3 comprises 13 residues. The complete variable domain, with remaining parts taken from reference TRBV19 and TRBJ2-1, reads DGGITQSPKYLFRKEGQNVTLSCEQNLNHDAMYWYRQDPGQGLRLIYYSQIVNDFQKGDIAEGYSVSREKKESFPLTVTSAQKNPTAFYLCASSIGGHRVQFFGPGTRLTVL.

This clonotype was found many times. V usage is TRBV7-2 and J usage is TRBJ2-7; TRBD2 aligns across 11 bases. J was trimmed by 1 base and V by 3 bases; bases with no gene match: 5. This CDR3 comprises 16 residues. In germline, CDR1 is SGHTA, CDR2 FQGNSA. CDR3 DNA sequence: TGTGCCAGCAGCTTGATGGGGACTAGCGGATCCTACGAGCAGTACTTC. Residues: CASSLMGTSGSYEQYF.

The gene calls are TRBV11-2 and TRBJ2-3; TRBD1 aligns across 10 bases. The CDR3 length is 16 residues. The ends lost 3 bases at V and 1 base at J; junction bases unmatched: 4. Germline loops: CDR1 SGHAT, CDR2 FQNNGV. CDR3 nucleotides: TGTGCCAGCAGCTTGACCGGGACAGGGGGCACAGATACGCAGTATTTT. Residues: CASSLTGTGGTDTQYF.

This clonotype was detected many times. This sequence joins TRBV19 and TRBJ1-1, with 8 nucleotides matching TRBD1. Germline loops: CDR1 LNHDA, CDR2 SQIVND (reference sequence). V trimming: 5 bases; J trimming: 0 bases; junction bases outside the gene matches: 20. CDR3 length: 20 amino acids. CDR3 sequence: CASSGTDPGQDPNLNTEAFF. The DNA of the CDR3 is TGTGCCAGTAGTGGAACCGATCCGGGACAGGACCCGAACTTGAACACTGAAGCTTTCTTT.

The chain joins TRBV19 to TRBJ2-1, with D hard to call. There are 16 residues in the CDR3. Between the trimmed V and J ends, which lost 3 bases and 0 bases, there was a span of 12 bases. Per the germline V gene, CDR1 is LNHDA and CDR2 is SQIVND (reference sequence). In DNA form, the CDR3 reads TGTGCCAGTAGTATGTCCACGATGGGCTCCTACAATGAGCAGTTCTTC. This encodes CASSMSTMGSYNEQFF.

This clonotype was picked up many times. The chain combines TRBV27 with TRBJ2-1, with D unclear. The CDR3 has 13 amino acids. From germline, CDR1 is MNHEY and CDR2 SMNVEV (reference sequence). The V gene lost 4 bases and the J gene lost 1 base, with 5 bases spanning the gap. The CDR3, as DNA: TGTGCCAGCAGTTCTAATTCCTACAATGAGCAGTTCTTC. This encodes CASSSNSYNEQFF.

The chain is built from TRBV10-2 and TRBJ2-5, with D possibly matching TRBD2 (5 bases). Germline CDR1 and CDR2: WSHSY and SAAADI. CDR3 length: 13 amino acids. V lost 6 bases and J 2 bases, leaving 10 bases between the germline ends. The CDR3 nucleotides read TGCGCCAGCAGACTCCCGGGGCAAGAGACCCAGTACTTC. It yields the protein CASRLPGQETQYF.

This clonotype was counted ten times or more. The chain links TRBV11-2 to TRBJ2-3, with D possibly being TRBD2 (5 bases). This CDR3 is built from 13 residues. Germline V gene data show CDR1 as SGHAT and CDR2 as FQNNGV. Trimming cost V 2 bases and J 6 bases, with 9 bases left between them. CDR3 DNA sequence: TGTGCCAGCAGCTTATCCACGGGGGATACGCAGTATTTT. This gives the protein CASSLSTGDTQYF.

This clonotype has a handful of counts. The chain employs TRBV19 and TRBJ2-7; 9 bases line up with TRBD2. Unmatched junction bases numbered 6, after V lost 3 bases and J lost 3 bases. The CDR3 runs 15 residues. Germline V CDR1 and CDR2: LNHDA, SQIVND (reference sequence). The CDR3 DNA reads TGTGCCAGTAGTATGGTTAGCGGGAGAGGCTACGAGCAGTACTTC. This translates into CASSMVSGRGYEQYF.